The 27 T cell receptor beta chains in this list originate from one sample, sequenced in a study of blood T cell repertoires in COVID-19. Repertoires were generated with immunoSEQ multiplex PCR, while TCRdb's copy carries only in-frame clones and drops some. Seen here are 200,000 to 250,000 clones, over 60% observed once, and the top ten hold 5.5%. Sequencing used peripheral blood. The receptors were sampled from a woman between 70 and 85 years old with acute or convalescent COVID-19.

V and J are TRBV19 and TRBJ1-4, with 10 bases identical to TRBD1. From germline, CDR1 is LNHDA and CDR2 SQIVND (reference sequence). V gave up 7 bases and J gave up 6 bases; unmatched junction bases: 8. This CDR3 region has 15 residues. For the CDR3, the DNA is TGTGCCAGTACCTCGGGAGGACAGGGGGATGAAAAACTGTTTTTT. Amino acid sequence: CASTSGGQGDEKLFF.

About this clone itself: This CDR3 is also generated by other DNA sequences in the sample. This sequence joins TRBV12-3 or TRBV12-4 and TRBJ1-1, with no clear D. This CDR3 comprises 12 residues. Deletions cut 6 bases from V and 0 bases from J, with 5 bases between. The CDR3 DNA sequence: TGTGCCAGCAGCCCTATGAACACTGAAGCTTTCTTT. Translating gives CASSPMNTEAFF.

The chain couples TRBV23-1 to TRBJ2-6, with a weak D call TRBD1 (5 bases). TRBV23-1 is identified as an open reading frame with a role that is uncertain. The V gene lost 4 bases and the J gene lost 1 base, with 8 bases spanning the gap. CDR3 length: 15 amino acids. CDR3 sequence (DNA): TGCGCCAGCAGTCGACAGCATTCTGGGGCCAACGTCCTGACTTTC. Protein product: CASSRQHSGANVLTF.

The genes are TRBV2 and TRBJ2-1, with TRBD2 matching over 8 bases. J gave up 2 bases and V 4 bases, and 1 base lay outside the gene matches. CDR1 and CDR2 from the germline V gene are SNHLY and FYNNEI. This CDR3 is built from 14 residues. CDR3 DNA: TGTGCCAGCAGTGGGGGACTAGCCTACAATGAGCAGTTCTTC. As protein: CASSGGLAYNEQFF.

This clone was detected only a few times. The rearrangement links TRBV3-1 (or the pseudogene TRBV3-2) to TRBJ2-2; 10 bases are a match to TRBD2. This CDR3 contains 16 residues. CDR1 LGHDT and CDR2 YNNKEL come from the germline V gene (reference sequence). After removal of 4 bases from V and 4 bases from J, the junction contained 6 bases not matched to a gene. This CDR3 is CASSPSGRAFTGELFF. The CDR3 nucleotides read TGTGCCAGCAGCCCAAGCGGGAGGGCCTTCACCGGGGAGCTGTTTTTT.

This sequence joins TRBV11-2 and TRBJ2-1, with TRBD2 matching 7 bases. Germline lookup yields CDR1 SGHAT and CDR2 FQNNGV. The CDR3 is 13 amino acids. Losses at the gene ends were 1 base for V and 7 bases for J; bases not matched to a gene: 1. The CDR3 loop is CASSLAGGNEQFF. The CDR3 bases are TGTGCCAGCAGCTTAGCCGGGGGGAATGAGCAGTTCTTC.

The chain carries TRBV5-8 and TRBJ1-5; TRBD1 matches at 8 bases. This CDR3 region has 14 residues. The germline V gene encodes CDR1 SGHTS and CDR2 YDEGEE. The V segment lost 0 bases and the J segment 5 bases; nucleotides outside the gene matches: 1. The CDR3 DNA reads TGTGCCAGCAGCTTGGCAGGGGGCCATCAGCCCCAGCATTTT. Protein product: CASSLAGGHQPQHF.

This chain connects TRBV7-9 to TRBJ2-7; TRBD1 matches 7 bases. Trimming at V came to 5 bases and at J to 7 bases, leaving 11 bases not matched to a gene. The V gene's germline CDR1 is SEHNR and CDR2 FQNEAQ (reference sequence). The length of the CDR3 is 14 residues. Written as DNA, the CDR3 is TGTGCCAGCAGCGGGGGTGTAGGGGGCGGTGAGCAGTACTTC. Amino acid sequence: CASSGGVGGGEQYF.

This clone was seen only a few times. The V call is TRBV10-3, the J call TRBJ1-3; possibly TRBD1 for D (6 bases). V was shortened by 2 bases and J by 4 bases, with 12 bases between the two germline ends. This CDR3 has 15 residues. The germline CDR1 and CDR2 sequences are ENHRY and SYGVKD. The chain's CDR3 is CAISEGQGPGNTIYF. CDR3 bases: TGTGCCATCAGTGAGGGTCAGGGGCCCGGAAACACCATATATTTT.

The chain has TRBV30 and TRBJ2-1, with 9 bases fitting TRBD2. Trimming took 0 bases from V and 7 from J; bases not matched to a gene: 10. This CDR3 spans 16 amino acids. Germline CDR1 GTSNPN, CDR2 SVGIG (reference sequence). The CDR3 region is CAWSVPVAGVMNEQFF. The CDR3 DNA reads as TGTGCCTGGAGTGTACCCGTAGCGGGAGTGATGAATGAGCAGTTCTTC.

The chain joins TRBV3-1 (or the pseudogene TRBV3-2) to TRBJ1-4; D possibly corresponds to TRBD1 (5 bases). The V end lost 3 bases, the J end lost 7 bases, and 18 bases lay between the germline ends. The V gene's germline CDR1 is LGHDT and CDR2 YNNKEL (reference sequence). The CDR3 is made up of 16 amino acids. The DNA for the CDR3 is TGTGCCAGCAGCCACCCCAGCGGGGCACCAGGTGAAAAACTGTTTTTT. The encoded protein is CASSHPSGAPGEKLFF.

This sequence joins TRBV15 and TRBJ2-1; 12 bases line up with TRBD2. Germline V lookup: CDR1 LNHNV, CDR2 YYDKDF (reference sequence). The CDR3 runs to 15 residues. The J segment lost 4 bases and the V segment lost 2 bases, leaving 0 bases of the junction unmatched. The CDR3 DNA sequence: TGTGCCACCAGCAGAACTAGCGGGAGGTACAATGAGCAGTTCTTC. The encoded protein is CATSRTSGRYNEQFF.

This chain links TRBV27 with TRBJ2-1, with a possible D match to TRBD1 (5 bases). CDR1 and CDR2 from the germline V gene are MNHEY and SMNVEV (reference sequence). CDR3 length: 15 amino acids. V was pared by 4 bases and J by 0 bases, with 10 bases between. The CDR3 DNA sequence: TGTGCCAGCAGTTATAGGGGCTCCTCCTACAATGAGCAGTTCTTC. Residues: CASSYRGSSYNEQFF.

V is TRBV5-4 and J is TRBJ1-6; no reliable D call. This CDR3 comprises 14 residues. Germline V lookup: CDR1 SGHNT, CDR2 YYREEE (reference sequence). V lost 0 bases, J lost 6 bases, and 7 bases lay in between. The CDR3 loop is CASSLEQSNSPLHF. The CDR3 nucleotides read TGTGCCAGCAGCTTGGAACAGAGTAATTCACCCCTCCACTTT.

This CDR3 reads CASSKAPPLAPRTDTQYF. CDR3 nucleotide sequence: TGTGCCAGCAGCAAAGCGCCTCCTCTAGCGCCGCGCACAGATACGCAGTATTTT. This chain links TRBV21-1 with TRBJ2-3; the DNA was not used to check the table's D call, TRBD2. TRBV21-1 is a documented pseudogene. The CDR3 consists of 18 residues.

With respect to this clone: The junction departs from germline at one end; a sequencing error may be responsible. The chain carries TRBV7-2 and TRBJ2-7; 14 bases align to TRBD2. Per germline, CDR1 SGHTA and CDR2 FQGNSA. The CDR3 runs 13 residues. CDR3: CASSPGLAGGPHF. The CDR3 DNA reads as TGTGCCAGCAGCCCCGGACTAGCGGGAGGCCCTCACTTC.

The gene calls are TRBV29-1 and TRBJ2-7; 10 bases fit TRBD1. Germline CDR1 is SQVTM and CDR2 is ANQGSEA. V was clipped by 3 bases and J by 0 bases; unmatched bases: 5. The CDR3 has 15 amino acids. The CDR3 loop reads CSVEGQGLTSYEQYF. The CDR3 bases are TGCAGCGTTGAGGGACAGGGGTTGACCTCCTACGAGCAGTACTTC.

The V call is TRBV3-1 (or the pseudogene TRBV3-2), the J call TRBJ1-6, with 8 bases matching TRBD1. V lost 0 bases to trimming and J lost 4 bases; unmatched junction nucleotides: 8. The CDR3 has 18 residues. Germline values: CDR1 LGHDT, CDR2 YNNKEL (reference sequence). CDR3 in amino acids: CASSQEARGQGYNSPLHF. The CDR3 DNA reads as TGTGCCAGCAGCCAAGAAGCCAGGGGGCAAGGATATAATTCACCCCTCCACTTT.

V is TRBV19 and J is TRBJ1-4; D gene ambiguous. In germline, CDR1 is LNHDA, CDR2 SQIVND (reference sequence). The CDR3 length is 18 residues. V lost 1 base, J lost 7 bases, and 22 bases lay in between. CDR3 loop: CASSIGSVDGFFVEKLFF. The CDR3 bases are TGTGCCAGTAGTATAGGAAGTGTTGACGGGTTTTTCGTTGAAAAACTGTTTTTT.

The V call is TRBV29-1, the J call TRBJ1-2; D might be TRBD1 (5 bases). V lost 1 base to trimming and J lost 4 bases, with 10 bases between them. This CDR3 has 13 residues. Germline lookup yields CDR1 SQVTM and CDR2 ANQGSEA. CDR3 nucleotides: TGCAGCGTTGAAGCCGGGGGAGGCTATGGCTACACCTTC. It is translated as CSVEAGGGYGYTF. Complete variable domain (other parts from reference TRBV29-1 and TRBJ1-2): SAVISQKPSRDICQRGTSLTIQCQVDSQVTMMFWYRQQPGQSLTLIATANQGSEATYESGFVIDKFPISRPNLTFSTLTVSNMSPEDSSIYLCSVEAGGGYGYTFGSGTRLTVV.

This clone appeared a few times. The chain is built from TRBV5-1 and TRBJ2-5; 8 bases match TRBD1. Germline CDR1 is SGHRS and CDR2 is YFSETQ. V shed 4 bases, J shed 2 bases, and the junction held 4 bases outside the gene matches. The CDR3 spans 14 residues. The CDR3 nucleotides are TGCGCCAGCAGCCCAGGGGGCACGCAAGAGACCCAGTACTTC. Translation gives CASSPGGTQETQYF.

This clone showed up just a few times. The rearrangement joins TRBV10-3 to TRBJ1-5, with D possibly being TRBD1 (5 bases). V lost 10 bases and J lost 0, with 19 bases in between. The V gene's germline CDR1 is ENHRY and CDR2 SYGVKD. The CDR3 is 16 amino acids. CDR3 sequence: CATPIVDRDSNQPQHF. CDR3 bases: TGTGCCACCCCCATTGTAGACAGAGATAGCAATCAGCCCCAGCATTTT.

V is TRBV7-8 and J is TRBJ1-4; D call uncertain. V shed 6 bases and J shed 0 bases, with 14 bases lying between them. Germline V gene sequence: CDR1 SGHVS, CDR2 FQNEAQ. This CDR3 is 16 amino acids long. This CDR3 is CASSARGIATNEKLFF. In DNA, the CDR3 is TGTGCCAGCAGTGCTCGGGGAATCGCAACTAATGAAAAACTGTTTTTT. Complete variable domain (other parts from reference TRBV7-8 and TRBJ1-4): GAGVSQSPRYKVAKRGQDVALRCDPISGHVSLFWYQQALGQGPEFLTYFQNEAQLDKSGLPSDRFFAERPEGSVSTLKIQRTQQEDSAVYLCASSARGIATNEKLFFGSGTQLSVL.

The V gene is TRBV24-1, the J gene TRBJ2-2, with a possible D match to TRBD2 (5 bases). Germline assignment: CDR1 KGHDR and CDR2 SFDVKD. V gave up 0 bases and J gave up 5 bases, with 21 bases separating them. The CDR3 has 19 amino acids. The CDR3, as DNA: TGTGCCACCAGTGATTTGCGGGGTAGTGCGGAAGTACGGACCGGGGAGCTGTTTTTT. Protein product: CATSDLRGSAEVRTGELFF.

The chain joins TRBV27 to TRBJ2-2; 9 nucleotides match TRBD1. Germline trimming cut 1 base from V and 4 bases from J; bases unmatched to any gene: 10. CDR3 length: 18 residues. Germline V gene data show CDR1 as MNHEY and CDR2 as SMNVEV (reference sequence). CDR3 sequence (DNA): TGTGCCAGCAGTTTATTCATGGGTAACAGGGGGCCCACCGGGGAGCTGTTTTTT. This gives the protein CASSLFMGNRGPTGELFF.

The J gene is TRBJ2-5, the V gene TRBV5-4, with 8 nucleotides matching TRBD2. The junction had 12 bases not matched to a gene; V was cut back by 0 bases and J by 5 bases. There are 17 residues in the CDR3. The V gene's germline CDR1 is SGHNT and CDR2 YYREEE (reference sequence). For the CDR3, the DNA is TGTGCCAGCAGCTTGGCCGAGGGTAGCGGGACCGGGGAGACCCAGTACTTC. It specifies CASSLAEGSGTGETQYF.

The chain carries TRBV19 and TRBJ2-2, with 11 nucleotides matching TRBD1. After removal of 8 bases from V and 2 bases from J, the junction contained 7 bases not matched to a gene. Germline CDR1 reads LNHDA; CDR2 reads SQIVND (reference sequence). CDR3 length equals 16 residues. The CDR3 here is CASGDRGDSNTGELFF. The CDR3 DNA follows: TGTGCCAGTGGGGACAGGGGGGACAGTAACACCGGGGAGCTGTTTTTT. The full variable domain, in which reference TRBV19 and TRBJ2-2 provide the parts outside the CDR3, is DGGITQSPKYLFRKEGQNVTLSCEQNLNHDAMYWYRQDPGQGLRLIYYSQIVNDFQKGDIAEGYSVSREKKESFPLTVTSAQKNPTAFYLCASGDRGDSNTGELFFGEGSRLTVL.